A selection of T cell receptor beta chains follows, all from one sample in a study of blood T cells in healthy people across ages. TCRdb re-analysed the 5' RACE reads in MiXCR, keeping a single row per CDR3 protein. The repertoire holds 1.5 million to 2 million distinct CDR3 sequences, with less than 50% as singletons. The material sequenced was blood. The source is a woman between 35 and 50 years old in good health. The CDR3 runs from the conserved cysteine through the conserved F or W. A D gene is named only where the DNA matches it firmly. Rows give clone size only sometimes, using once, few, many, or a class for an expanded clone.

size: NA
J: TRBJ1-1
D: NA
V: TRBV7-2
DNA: TGTGCCAGCAGCTTAGCGCAGGGGAAAGGATCTCTGGCTTTCTTT
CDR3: CASSLAQGKGSLAFF

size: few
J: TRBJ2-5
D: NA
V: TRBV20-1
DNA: TGCAGTGCTGGACCCGCAGGGCTCCAAGAGACCCAGTACTTC
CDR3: CSAGPAGLQETQYF

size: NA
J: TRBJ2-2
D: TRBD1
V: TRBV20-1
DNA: TGCAGTGCTAGAGGCCGGACAGGGGGCTTCACCGGGGAGCTGTTTTTT
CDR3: CSARGRTGGFTGELFF

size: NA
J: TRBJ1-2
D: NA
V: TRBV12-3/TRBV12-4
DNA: TGTGCCAACAGTTTTGGAGACCCCAGCACCTTC
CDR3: CANSFGDPSTF

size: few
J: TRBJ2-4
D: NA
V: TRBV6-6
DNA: TGTGCCAGCAGTTACCAAGAAGGACAGTGGAACATTCAGTACTTC
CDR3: CASSYQEGQWNIQYF

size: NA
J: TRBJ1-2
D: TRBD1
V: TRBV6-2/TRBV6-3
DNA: TGTGCCAGCACTCTGGACAGGGGTAGCGGCTACACCTTC
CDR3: CASTLDRGSGYTF

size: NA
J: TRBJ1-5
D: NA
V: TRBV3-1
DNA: TGTGCCAGCAGCCAAGGGCCGGGCAATCAGCCCCAGCATTTT
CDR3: CASSQGPGNQPQHF

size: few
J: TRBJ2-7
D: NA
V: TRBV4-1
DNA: TGCGCCAGCAGCCAAGAGGGGGGCGCCGACGAGCAGTACTTC
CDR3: CASSQEGGADEQYF

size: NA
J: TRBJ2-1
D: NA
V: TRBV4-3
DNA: TGCGCCAGCAGCCAAGATCCTGGGGCTGGGGGCAATGAGCAGTTCTTC
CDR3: CASSQDPGAGGNEQFF

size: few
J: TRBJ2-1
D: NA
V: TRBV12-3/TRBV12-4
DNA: TGTGCCAGCAGTTTTAGTTGGAATGAGCAGTTCTTC
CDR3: CASSFSWNEQFF

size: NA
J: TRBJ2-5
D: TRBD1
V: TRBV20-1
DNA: TGCAGTGCTAGTGGCACCGGGACAGGGGTTCAAGAGACCCAGTACTTC
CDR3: CSASGTGTGVQETQYF

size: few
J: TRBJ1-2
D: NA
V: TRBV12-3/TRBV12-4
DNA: TGTGCCAGCAGTTTAAGCAAGTATGGCTACACCTTC
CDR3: CASSLSKYGYTF

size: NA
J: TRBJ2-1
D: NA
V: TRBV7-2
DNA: TGTGCCAGCAGCTTAGTGGAAGGGTATGAGCAGTTCTTC
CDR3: CASSLVEGYEQFF

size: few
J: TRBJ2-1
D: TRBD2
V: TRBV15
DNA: TGTGCCACCAGCGGCCTGACTAGCGGGCCCTATAGCTCCTACAATGAGCAGTTCTTC
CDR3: CATSGLTSGPYSSYNEQFF

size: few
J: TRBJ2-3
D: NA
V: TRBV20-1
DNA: TGCAGTGCTGGGATTCAGAGGGATACGCAGTATTTT
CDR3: CSAGIQRDTQYF

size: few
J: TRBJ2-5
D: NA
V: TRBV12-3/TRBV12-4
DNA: TGTGCCAGCAGTTTAATGCAGGGGAAGGGTGCCCAGTACTTC
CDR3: CASSLMQGKGAQYF

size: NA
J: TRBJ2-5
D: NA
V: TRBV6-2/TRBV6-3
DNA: TGTGCCAGCAGCCGACGGGAACATTACGAGACCCAGTACTTC
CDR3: CASSRREHYETQYF

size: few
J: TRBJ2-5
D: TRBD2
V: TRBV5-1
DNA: TGCGCCAGCAGCTTGGCTCCTAGCGGGGGGCGAGAGACCCAGTACTTC
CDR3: CASSLAPSGGRETQYF

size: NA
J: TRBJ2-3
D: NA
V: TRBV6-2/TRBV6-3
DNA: TGTGCCAGCAGTTATCTCGTGGCAGGGGAGTTTTCAGATACGCAGTATTTT
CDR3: CASSYLVAGEFSDTQYF

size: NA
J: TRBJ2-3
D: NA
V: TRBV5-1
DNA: TGCGCCAGCAGCCCTGCCGGGACAATCACAGATACGCAGTATTTT
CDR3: CASSPAGTITDTQYF

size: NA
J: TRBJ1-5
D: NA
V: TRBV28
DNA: TGTGCCAGCACCATCGACAGCCGCAATCAGCCCCAGCATTTT
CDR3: CASTIDSRNQPQHF

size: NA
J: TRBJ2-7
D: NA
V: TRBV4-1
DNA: TGCGCCGGCAGCCTCTCAGGCGCCTACGAGCAGTACTTC
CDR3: CAGSLSGAYEQYF

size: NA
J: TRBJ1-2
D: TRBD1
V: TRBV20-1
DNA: TGCAGTGTGACAGGGGGTAGTGGCTACACCTTC
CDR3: CSVTGGSGYTF

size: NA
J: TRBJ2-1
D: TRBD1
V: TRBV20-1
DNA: TGCAGTGCTAAGACAGGGGGTAATGAGCAGTTCTTC
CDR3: CSAKTGGNEQFF

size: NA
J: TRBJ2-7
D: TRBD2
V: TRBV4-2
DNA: TGTGCCAGCAGCCAAGAAGAGGCCTCGCGGGGGACGACATACGAGCAGTACTTC
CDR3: CASSQEEASRGTTYEQYF

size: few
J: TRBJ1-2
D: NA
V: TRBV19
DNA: TGTGCCAGTACCAAAGGGCCCTATGGCTACACCTTC
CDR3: CASTKGPYGYTF

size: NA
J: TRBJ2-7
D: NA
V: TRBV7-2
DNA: TGTGCCAGCAGCTTAGTGGCCCAGCCTACGTCGGACGAGCAGTACTTC
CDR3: CASSLVAQPTSDEQYF